This TCR beta chain emerged from a study of blood T cell repertoires in COVID-19. Study-wide background: Acute-phase and convalescent COVID-19 samples originated in the United States, Italy and Spain. T cells, B-cell-depleted T cells, or PBMCs provided the cDNA or gDNA that served as material.

As originally analysed: The authors estimated nucleated cell counts from reference gene primer amplification. Measured with immunoSEQ multiplex PCR; TCRdb has only the in-frame clones, and not every one. The DNA gave D and trimming, while V, J and clone size come from that table. The sample yields approximately 170,000 clones, roughly 80% seen once. This CDR3 is built from 18 residues. Looked up from germline, CDR1 is GTSNPN and CDR2 is SVGIG (reference sequence). J was trimmed by 6 bases and V by 1 base; bases with no gene match: 11. This TCR was sampled from an elderly woman with acute or convalescent COVID-19. This chain connects TRBV30 to TRBJ2-2; 13 positions agree with TRBD2. The sequenced material came from peripheral blood. The CDR3 is CAWSGTTPGLAGPGELFF. CDR3 DNA: TGTGCCTGGAGTGGAACGACCCCGGGACTAGCGGGACCCGGGGAGCTGTTTTTT.